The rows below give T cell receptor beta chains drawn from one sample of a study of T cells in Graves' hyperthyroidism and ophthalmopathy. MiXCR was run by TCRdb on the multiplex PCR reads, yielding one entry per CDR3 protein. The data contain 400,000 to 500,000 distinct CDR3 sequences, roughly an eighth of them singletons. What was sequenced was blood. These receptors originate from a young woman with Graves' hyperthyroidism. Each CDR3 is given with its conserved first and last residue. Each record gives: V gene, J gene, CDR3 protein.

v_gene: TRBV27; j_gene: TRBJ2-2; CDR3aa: CASSLRGVGTGELFF
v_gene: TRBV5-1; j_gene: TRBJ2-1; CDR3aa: CASSLVGGTYNEQSF
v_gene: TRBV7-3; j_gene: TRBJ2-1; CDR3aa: CASSQGLAYNEQFF
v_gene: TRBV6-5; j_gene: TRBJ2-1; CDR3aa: CASSYFSPTSSSYNEQFF
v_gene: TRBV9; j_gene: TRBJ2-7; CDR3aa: CASSKSPSGTGEGEQYF
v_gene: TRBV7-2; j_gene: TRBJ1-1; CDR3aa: CASSSALNTEAFF
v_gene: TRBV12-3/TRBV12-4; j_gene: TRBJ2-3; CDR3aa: CASSRRTSGVTDTQYF
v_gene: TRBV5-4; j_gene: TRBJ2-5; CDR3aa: CASSYVAGDPWETQYF
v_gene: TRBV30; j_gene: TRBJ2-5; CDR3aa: CAWERGSETQYF
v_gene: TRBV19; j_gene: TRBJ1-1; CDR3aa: CATRTIGMNTEAFF
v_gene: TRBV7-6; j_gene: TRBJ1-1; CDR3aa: CASSLGSPGPNTEAFF
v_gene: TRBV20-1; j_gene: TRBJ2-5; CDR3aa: CSARAYIRDSYQETQYF
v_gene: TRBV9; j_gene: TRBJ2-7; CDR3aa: CASSGDSWDEQYF
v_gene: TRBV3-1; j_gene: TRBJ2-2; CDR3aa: CASSRDLVWNTGELFF
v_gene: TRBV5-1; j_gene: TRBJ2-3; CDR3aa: CASSYGELSRGDTQYF
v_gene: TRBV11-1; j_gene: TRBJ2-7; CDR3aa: CASSRRDILAYEQYF
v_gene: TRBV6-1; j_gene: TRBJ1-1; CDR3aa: CAGRPGQGVTEAFF
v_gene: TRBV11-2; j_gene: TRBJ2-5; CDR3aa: CASSRGTGGEGGAQYF
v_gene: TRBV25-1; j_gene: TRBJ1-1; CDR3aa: CASSELGDRVAEAFF
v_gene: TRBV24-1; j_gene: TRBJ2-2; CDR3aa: CATSDWAGTGHTGELFF
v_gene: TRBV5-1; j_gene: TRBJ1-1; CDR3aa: CASSPILERQGKNTEAFF
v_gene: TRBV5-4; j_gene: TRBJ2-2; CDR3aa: CASSLGTNEIGELFF
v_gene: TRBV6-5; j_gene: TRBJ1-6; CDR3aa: CASSYRDLNSPLHF
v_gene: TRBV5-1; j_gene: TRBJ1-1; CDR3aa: CASTRGTPSANTEAFF
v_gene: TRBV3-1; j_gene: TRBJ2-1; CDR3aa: CASNHTGLAGGGAYNEQFF
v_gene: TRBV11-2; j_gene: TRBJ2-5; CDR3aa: CASSLLTGLAEQETQYF
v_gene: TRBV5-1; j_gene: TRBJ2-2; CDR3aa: CASSFQLGELFF
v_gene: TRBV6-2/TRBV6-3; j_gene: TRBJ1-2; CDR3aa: CASSYPGTGLNGYTF
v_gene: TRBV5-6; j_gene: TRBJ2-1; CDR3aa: CASSFTGGGDEQFF
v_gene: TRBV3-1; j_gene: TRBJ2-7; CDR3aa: CASSPGPTYEQYF
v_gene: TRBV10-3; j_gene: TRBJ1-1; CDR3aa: CAISAVRQTNTEAFF
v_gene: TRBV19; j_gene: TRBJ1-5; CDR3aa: CASSMEGQGFNQPQHF
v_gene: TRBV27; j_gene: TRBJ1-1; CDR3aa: CASSSRGLGNTEAFF
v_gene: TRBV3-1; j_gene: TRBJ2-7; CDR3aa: CASSQLSGRAEDEQYF
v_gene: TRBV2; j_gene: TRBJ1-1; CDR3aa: CARGVQDIGEAFF
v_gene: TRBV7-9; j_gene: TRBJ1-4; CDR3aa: CASSQMTGSYEKLFF
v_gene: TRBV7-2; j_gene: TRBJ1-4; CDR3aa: CASSIFSGTGNEKLFF
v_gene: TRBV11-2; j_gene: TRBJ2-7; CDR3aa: CASSGGLAGIYEQYF
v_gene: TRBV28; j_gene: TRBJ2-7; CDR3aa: CASSTGAEQYF
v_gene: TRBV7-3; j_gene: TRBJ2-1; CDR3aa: CASSALGLSYNEQFF
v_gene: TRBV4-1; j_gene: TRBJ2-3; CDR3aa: CASSQGSGRATDTQYF
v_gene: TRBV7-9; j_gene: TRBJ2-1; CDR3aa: CASTLPISAPTEQFF
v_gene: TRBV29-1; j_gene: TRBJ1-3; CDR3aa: CSVVTATGNTIYF
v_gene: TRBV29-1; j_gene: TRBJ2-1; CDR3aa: CSTERESINEQFF
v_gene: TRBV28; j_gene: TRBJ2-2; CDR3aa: CASSLAGAGELFF
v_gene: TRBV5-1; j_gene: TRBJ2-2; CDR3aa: CASSWSGRTGELFF
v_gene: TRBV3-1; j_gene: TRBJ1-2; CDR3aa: CASSQGAANYGYTF
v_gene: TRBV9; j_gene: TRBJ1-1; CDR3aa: CASSDTQNTEAFF
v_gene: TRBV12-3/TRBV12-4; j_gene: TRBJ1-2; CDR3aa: CASSLGQGIGYTF
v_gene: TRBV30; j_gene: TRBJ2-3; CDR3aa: CAWGTSGSSTDTQYF
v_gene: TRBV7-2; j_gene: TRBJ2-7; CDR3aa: CASSEVPEAYEQYF
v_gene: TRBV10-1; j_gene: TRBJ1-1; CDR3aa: CASSNRRGPEAFF
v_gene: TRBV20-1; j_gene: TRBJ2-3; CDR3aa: CSARTSPDTQYF
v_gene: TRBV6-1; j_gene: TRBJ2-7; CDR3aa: CASSLDRTEQYF
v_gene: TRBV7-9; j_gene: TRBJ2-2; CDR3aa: CASSLGGGNTGELFF
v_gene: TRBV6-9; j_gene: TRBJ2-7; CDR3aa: CASSYGLAGGRYEQYF
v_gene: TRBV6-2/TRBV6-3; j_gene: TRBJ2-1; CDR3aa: CANTGTHRNEQFF
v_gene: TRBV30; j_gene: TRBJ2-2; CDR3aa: CAWRLAALRGGELFF
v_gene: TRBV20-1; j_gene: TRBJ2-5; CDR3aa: CSASSSGRARETQYF